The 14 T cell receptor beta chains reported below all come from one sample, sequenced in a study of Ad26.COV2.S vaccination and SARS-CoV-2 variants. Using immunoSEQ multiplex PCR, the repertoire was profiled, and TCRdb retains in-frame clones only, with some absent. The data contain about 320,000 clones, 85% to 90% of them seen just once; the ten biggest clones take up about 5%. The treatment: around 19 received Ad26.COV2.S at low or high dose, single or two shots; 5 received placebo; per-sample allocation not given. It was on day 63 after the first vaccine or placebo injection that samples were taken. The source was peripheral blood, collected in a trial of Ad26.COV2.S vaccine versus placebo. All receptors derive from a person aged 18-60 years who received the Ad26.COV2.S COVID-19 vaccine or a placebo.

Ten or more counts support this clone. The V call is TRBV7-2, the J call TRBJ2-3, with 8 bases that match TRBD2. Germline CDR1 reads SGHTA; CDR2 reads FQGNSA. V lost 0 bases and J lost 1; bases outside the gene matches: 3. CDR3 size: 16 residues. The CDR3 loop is CASSLADSGGTDTQYF. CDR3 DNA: TGTGCCAGCAGCTTAGCCGATAGCGGGGGCACAGATACGCAGTATTTT.

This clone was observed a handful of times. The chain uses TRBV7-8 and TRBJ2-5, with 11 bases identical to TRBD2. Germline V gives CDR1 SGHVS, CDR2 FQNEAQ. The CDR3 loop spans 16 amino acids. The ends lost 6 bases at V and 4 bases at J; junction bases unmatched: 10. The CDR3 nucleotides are TGTGCCAGCAGTATAATGGGACTAGCGGTTACAGAGACCCAGTACTTC. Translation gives CASSIMGLAVTETQYF.

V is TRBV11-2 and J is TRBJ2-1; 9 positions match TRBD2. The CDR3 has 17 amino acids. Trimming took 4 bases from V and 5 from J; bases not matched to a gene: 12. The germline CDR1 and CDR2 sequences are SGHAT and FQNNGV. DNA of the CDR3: TGTGCCAGCAGCTCTAATCTGGCGGGGGGGGCAAACAATGAGCAGTTCTTC. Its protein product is CASSSNLAGGANNEQFF.

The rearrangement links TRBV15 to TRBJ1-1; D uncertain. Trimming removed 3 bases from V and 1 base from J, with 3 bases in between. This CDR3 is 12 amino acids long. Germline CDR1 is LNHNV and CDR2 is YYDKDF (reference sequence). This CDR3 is CATSRANTEAFF. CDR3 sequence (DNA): TGTGCCACCAGCAGGGCGAACACTGAAGCTTTCTTT.

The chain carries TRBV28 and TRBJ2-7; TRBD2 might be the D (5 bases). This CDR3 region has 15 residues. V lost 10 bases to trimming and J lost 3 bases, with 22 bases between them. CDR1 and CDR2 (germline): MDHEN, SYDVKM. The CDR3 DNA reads TGTGCCACACAGACCGGGATCCAAACCGTCTACGAGCAGTACGTC. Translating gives CATQTGIQTVYEQYV.

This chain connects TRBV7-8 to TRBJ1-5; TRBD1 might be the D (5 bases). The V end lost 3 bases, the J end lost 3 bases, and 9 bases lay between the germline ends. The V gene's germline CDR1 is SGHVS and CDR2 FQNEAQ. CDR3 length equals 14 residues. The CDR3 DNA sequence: TGTGCCAGCAGCTTTGACAGCTACAATCAGCCCCAGCATTTT. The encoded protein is CASSFDSYNQPQHF.

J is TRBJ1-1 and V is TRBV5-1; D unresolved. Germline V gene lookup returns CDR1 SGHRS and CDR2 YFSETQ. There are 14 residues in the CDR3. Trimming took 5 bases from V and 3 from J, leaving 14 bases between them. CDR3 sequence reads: CASRLEATHTEAFF. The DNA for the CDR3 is TGCGCCAGCAGGCTAGAGGCCACCCACACTGAAGCTTTCTTT. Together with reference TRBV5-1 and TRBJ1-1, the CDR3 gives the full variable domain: KAGVTQTPRYLIKTRGQQVTLSCSPISGHRSVSWYQQTPGQGLQFLFEYFSETQRNKGNFPGRFSGRQFSNSRSEMNVSTLELGDSALYLCASRLEATHTEAFFGQGTRLTVV.

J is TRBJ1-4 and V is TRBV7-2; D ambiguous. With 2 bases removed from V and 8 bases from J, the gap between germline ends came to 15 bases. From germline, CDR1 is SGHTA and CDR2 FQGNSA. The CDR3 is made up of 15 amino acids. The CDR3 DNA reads TGTGCCAGCAGCTTATTGGGCAACCCAAGGGAAAAACTGTTTTTT. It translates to CASSLLGNPREKLFF.

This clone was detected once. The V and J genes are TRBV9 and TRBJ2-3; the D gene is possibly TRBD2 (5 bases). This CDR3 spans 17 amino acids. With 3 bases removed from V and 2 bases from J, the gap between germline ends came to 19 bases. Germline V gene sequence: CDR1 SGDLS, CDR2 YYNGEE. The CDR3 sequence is CASSDLRESASTDTQYF. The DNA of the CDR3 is TGTGCCAGCAGCGACTTGAGGGAGTCTGCATCCACAGATACGCAGTATTTT.

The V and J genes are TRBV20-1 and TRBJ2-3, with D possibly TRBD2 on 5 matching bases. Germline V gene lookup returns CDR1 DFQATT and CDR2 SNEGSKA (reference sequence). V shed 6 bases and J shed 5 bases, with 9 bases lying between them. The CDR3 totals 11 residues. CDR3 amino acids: CSAAAGDTQYF. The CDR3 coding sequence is TGCAGTGCAGCCGCGGGAGATACGCAGTATTTT.

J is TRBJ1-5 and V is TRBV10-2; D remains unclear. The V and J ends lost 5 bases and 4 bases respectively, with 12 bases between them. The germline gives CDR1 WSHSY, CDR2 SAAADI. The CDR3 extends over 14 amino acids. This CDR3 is CASSSLPGNQPQHF. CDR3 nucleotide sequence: TGCGCCAGCAGTAGCCTCCCGGGTAATCAGCCCCAGCATTTT.

The CDR3 DNA is TGTGCCAGCAGTTACTCGAGAGCGGGGTTTAAGACCCAGTACTTC. As protein: CASSYSRAGFKTQYF. The chain is built from TRBV6-5 and TRBJ2-5, with TRBD2 matching over 7 bases. V lost 0 bases, J lost 6 bases, and 7 bases stayed unmatched. Per germline, CDR1 MNHEY and CDR2 SVGAGI. This CDR3 is built from 15 residues.

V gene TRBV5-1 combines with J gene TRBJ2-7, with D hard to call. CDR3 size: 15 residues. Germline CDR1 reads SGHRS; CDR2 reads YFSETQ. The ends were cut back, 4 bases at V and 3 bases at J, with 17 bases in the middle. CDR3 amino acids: CASSPDGYSSYEQYF. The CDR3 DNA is TGCGCCAGCAGCCCGGACGGGTATTCAAGCTACGAGCAGTACTTC. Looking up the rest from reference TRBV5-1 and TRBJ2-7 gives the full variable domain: KAGVTQTPRYLIKTRGQQVTLSCSPISGHRSVSWYQQTPGQGLQFLFEYFSETQRNKGNFPGRFSGRQFSNSRSEMNVSTLELGDSALYLCASSPDGYSSYEQYFGPGTRLTVT.

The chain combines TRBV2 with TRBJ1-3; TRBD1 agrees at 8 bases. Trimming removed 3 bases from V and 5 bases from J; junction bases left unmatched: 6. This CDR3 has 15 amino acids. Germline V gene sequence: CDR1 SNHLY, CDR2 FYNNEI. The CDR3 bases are TGTGCCAGCAGTGACCCAGGGGGCGCGAGAAACACCATATATTTT. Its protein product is CASSDPGGARNTIYF.